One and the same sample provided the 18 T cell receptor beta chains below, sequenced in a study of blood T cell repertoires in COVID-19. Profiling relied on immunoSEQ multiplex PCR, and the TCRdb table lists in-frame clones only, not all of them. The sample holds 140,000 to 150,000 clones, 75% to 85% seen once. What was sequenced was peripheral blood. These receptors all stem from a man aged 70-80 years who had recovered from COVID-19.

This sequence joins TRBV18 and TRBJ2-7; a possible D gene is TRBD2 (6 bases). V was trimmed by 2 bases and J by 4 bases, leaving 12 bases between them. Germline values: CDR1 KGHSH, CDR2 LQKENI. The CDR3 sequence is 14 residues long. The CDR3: CASSPIDSGYEQYF. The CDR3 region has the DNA TGTGCCAGCTCACCAATAGATAGCGGATACGAGCAGTACTTC.

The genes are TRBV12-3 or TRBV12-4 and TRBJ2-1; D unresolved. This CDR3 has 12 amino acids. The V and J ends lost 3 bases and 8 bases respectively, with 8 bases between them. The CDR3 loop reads CASSFLVDEQFF. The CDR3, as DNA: TGTGCCAGCAGTTTTCTAGTAGATGAGCAGTTCTTC.

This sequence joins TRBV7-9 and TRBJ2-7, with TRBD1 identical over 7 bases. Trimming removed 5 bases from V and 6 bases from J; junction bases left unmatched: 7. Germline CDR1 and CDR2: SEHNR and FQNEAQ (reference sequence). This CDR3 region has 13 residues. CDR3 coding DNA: TGTGCCAGCAGCCTACAGGGGACCGGCGAGCAGTACTTC. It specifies CASSLQGTGEQYF.

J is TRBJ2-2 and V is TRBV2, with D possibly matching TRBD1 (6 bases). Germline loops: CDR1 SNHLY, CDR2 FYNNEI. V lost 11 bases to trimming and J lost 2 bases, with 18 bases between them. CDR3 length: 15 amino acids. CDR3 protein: CACRSGTSNTGELFF. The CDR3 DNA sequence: TGTGCCTGCCGCTCCGGGACATCTAACACCGGGGAGCTGTTTTTT.

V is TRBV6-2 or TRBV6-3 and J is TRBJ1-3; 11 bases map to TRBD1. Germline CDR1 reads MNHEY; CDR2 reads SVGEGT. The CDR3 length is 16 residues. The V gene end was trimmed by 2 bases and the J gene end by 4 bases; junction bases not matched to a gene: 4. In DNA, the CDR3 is TGTGCCAGCAGTTACGGACAGGGGGCGAAGGGAAACACCATATATTTT. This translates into CASSYGQGAKGNTIYF.

In DNA, the CDR3 is TGTGCCAGCAGTCACAACCGCCGGGACAGGGGAGGCTACACCTTC. This gives the protein CASSHNRRDRGGYTF. V gene TRBV27 combines with J gene TRBJ1-2; 10 bases align to TRBD1. The J segment lost 8 bases and the V segment lost 5 bases, leaving 11 bases of the junction unmatched. The CDR3 loop spans 15 amino acids. Germline CDR1 is MNHEY and CDR2 is SMNVEV (reference sequence).

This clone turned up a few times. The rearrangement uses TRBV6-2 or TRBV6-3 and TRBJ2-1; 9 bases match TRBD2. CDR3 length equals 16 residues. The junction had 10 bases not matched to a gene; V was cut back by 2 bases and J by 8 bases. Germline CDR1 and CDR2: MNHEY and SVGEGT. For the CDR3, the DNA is TGTGCCAGCAGTTACCCCCTAGCGGGGCGCACGGATGAGCAGTTCTTC. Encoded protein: CASSYPLAGRTDEQFF.

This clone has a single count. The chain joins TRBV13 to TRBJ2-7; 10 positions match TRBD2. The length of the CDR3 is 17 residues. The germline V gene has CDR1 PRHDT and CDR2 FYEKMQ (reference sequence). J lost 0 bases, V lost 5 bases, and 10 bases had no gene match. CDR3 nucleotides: TGTGCCAGCAGCAAAAGCGGGAGGGCCCGTGTCTCCTACGAGCAGTACTTC. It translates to CASSKSGRARVSYEQYF.

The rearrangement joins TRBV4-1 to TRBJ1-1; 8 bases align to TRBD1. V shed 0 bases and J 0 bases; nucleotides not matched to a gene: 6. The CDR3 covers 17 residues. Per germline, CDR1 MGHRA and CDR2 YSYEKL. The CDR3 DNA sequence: TGCGCCAGCAGCCAAGATTTGAAGACAGGGGTGAACACTGAAGCTTTCTTT. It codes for CASSQDLKTGVNTEAFF.

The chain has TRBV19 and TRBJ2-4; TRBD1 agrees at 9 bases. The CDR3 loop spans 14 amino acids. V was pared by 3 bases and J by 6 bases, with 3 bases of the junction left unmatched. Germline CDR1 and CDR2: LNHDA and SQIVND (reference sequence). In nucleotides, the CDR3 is TGTGCCAGTAGTATGTGGGGACAGGGAAACATTCAGTACTTC. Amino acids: CASSMWGQGNIQYF.

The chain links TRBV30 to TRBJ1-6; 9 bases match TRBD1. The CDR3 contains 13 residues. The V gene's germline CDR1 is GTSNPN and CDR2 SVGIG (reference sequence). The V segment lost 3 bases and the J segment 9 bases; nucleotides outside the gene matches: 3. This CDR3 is CAWRDRGGSPLHF. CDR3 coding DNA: TGTGCCTGGAGGGACAGGGGAGGTTCACCCCTCCACTTT.

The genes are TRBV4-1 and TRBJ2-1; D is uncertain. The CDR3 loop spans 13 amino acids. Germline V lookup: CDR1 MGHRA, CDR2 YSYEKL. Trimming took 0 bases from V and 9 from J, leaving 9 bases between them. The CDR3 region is CASSQDMETEQFF. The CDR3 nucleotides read TGCGCCAGCAGCCAAGATATGGAGACTGAGCAGTTCTTC.

CDR3 in amino acids: CASKLTGLKAYGYTF. The CDR3 DNA follows: TGTGCCAGCAAGCTTACAGGCCTCAAAGCCTATGGCTACACCTTC. The chain couples TRBV2 to TRBJ1-2; tentative D call: TRBD1 (5 bases). CDR3 size: 15 residues. Germline lookup yields CDR1 SNHLY and CDR2 FYNNEI. V lost 7 bases to trimming and J lost 4 bases, with 19 bases between them.

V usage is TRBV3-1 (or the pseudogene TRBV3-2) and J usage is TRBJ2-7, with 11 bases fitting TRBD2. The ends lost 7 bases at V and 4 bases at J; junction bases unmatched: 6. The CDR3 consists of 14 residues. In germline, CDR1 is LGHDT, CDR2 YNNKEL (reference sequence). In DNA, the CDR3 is TGTGCCAGCACCTCACTAGCGGGAGTTTACGAGCAGTACTTC. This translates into CASTSLAGVYEQYF.

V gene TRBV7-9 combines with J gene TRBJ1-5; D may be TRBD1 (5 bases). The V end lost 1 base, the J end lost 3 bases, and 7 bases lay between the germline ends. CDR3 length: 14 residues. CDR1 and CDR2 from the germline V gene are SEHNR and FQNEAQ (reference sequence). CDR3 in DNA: TGTGCCAGCAGCTTAGGGGGGGTCAATCAGCCCCAGCATTTT. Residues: CASSLGGVNQPQHF.

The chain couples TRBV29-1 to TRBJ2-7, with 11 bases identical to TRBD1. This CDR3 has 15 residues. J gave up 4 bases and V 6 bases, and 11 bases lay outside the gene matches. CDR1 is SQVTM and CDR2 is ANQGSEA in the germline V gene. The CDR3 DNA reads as TGCAGCGTCACGCCGGGACAGGGGGACCCGTACGAGCAGTACTTC. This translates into CSVTPGQGDPYEQYF.

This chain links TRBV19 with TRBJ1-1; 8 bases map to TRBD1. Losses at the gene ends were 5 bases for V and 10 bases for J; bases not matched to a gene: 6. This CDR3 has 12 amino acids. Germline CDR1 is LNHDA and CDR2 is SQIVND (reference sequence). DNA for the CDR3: TGTGCCAGTAGTTCTGCCGGGACAGGAGCTTTCTTT. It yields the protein CASSSAGTGAFF.

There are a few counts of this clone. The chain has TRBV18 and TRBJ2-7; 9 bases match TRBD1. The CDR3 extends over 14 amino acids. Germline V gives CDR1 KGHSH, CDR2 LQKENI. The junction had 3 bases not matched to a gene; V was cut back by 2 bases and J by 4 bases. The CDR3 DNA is TGTGCCAGCTCACCATCGACAGGGGGGTACGAGCAGTACTTC. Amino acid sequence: CASSPSTGGYEQYF.